One sample yielded the 8 T cell receptor beta chains listed below, sequenced in a study of blood T cell repertoires in COVID-19. The data were produced by immunoSEQ multiplex PCR, yet TCRdb's version contains in-frame clones alone and is incomplete. The profile shows approximately 130,000 clones, just under 80% of them singletons. Sequences were obtained from peripheral blood. All receptors derive from a human donor in a cohort sampled during active COVID-19.

The J gene is TRBJ2-3, the V gene TRBV7-3; TRBD1 is a possible D gene (5 bases). Trimming stripped 6 bases from V and 2 bases from J, with 9 bases between. The V gene's germline CDR1 is SGHTA and CDR2 FQGTGA. This CDR3 has 13 residues. This CDR3 reads CASRGQATDTQYF. In DNA form, the CDR3 reads TGTGCCAGCAGGGGGCAGGCCACAGATACGCAGTATTTT.

This clone was detected once. CDR3 in amino acids: CASSQRNRGDGYTF. CDR3 DNA sequence: TGTGCCAGCAGCCAAAGAAACAGGGGTGATGGCTACACCTTC. The rearrangement links TRBV4-2 to TRBJ1-2; TRBD1 matches at 7 bases. The CDR3 loop spans 14 amino acids. Losses at the gene ends were 2 bases for V and 6 bases for J; bases not matched to a gene: 6. Germline CDR1 is LGHNA and CDR2 is YNFKEQ.

The chain has TRBV4-3 and TRBJ1-2, with 7 bases fitting TRBD1. Germline CDR1 LGHNA, CDR2 YSLEER. V shed 3 bases and J 2 bases; nucleotides not matched to a gene: 6. This CDR3 is 15 amino acids long. The CDR3 loop is CASSQRGDRNYGYTF. In DNA, the CDR3 is TGCGCCAGCAGCCAGAGGGGGGACAGAAACTATGGCTACACCTTC.

The chain carries TRBV7-3 and TRBJ2-1, with D maybe TRBD2 (7 bases). The CDR3 loop spans 14 amino acids. The V gene lost 5 bases and the J gene lost 5 bases, with 13 bases spanning the gap. Per the germline V gene, CDR1 is SGHTA and CDR2 is FQGTGA. CDR3: CASSAGALNNEQFF. CDR3 DNA sequence: TGTGCCAGCAGCGCGGGGGCTCTAAACAATGAGCAGTTCTTC.

This chain links TRBV7-2 with TRBJ2-3, with 7 bases that match TRBD2. The ends lost 5 bases at V and 8 bases at J; junction bases unmatched: 10. Germline assignment: CDR1 SGHTA and CDR2 FQGNSA. The CDR3 spans 14 residues. CDR3 sequence reads: CASSPGGVVATQYF. The CDR3 coding sequence is TGTGCCAGCAGCCCGGGAGGCGTGGTTGCTACGCAGTATTTT.

The chain joins TRBV6-6 to TRBJ1-5; no reliable D call. Germline CDR1 MNHNY, CDR2 SVGAGI (reference sequence). The CDR3 is made up of 13 amino acids. Between the trimmed V and J ends, which lost 0 bases and 5 bases, there was a span of 5 bases. The CDR3 here is CASSYSADQPQHF. As DNA, the CDR3 is TGTGCCAGCAGTTACTCTGCGGATCAGCCCCAGCATTTT.

This clone appeared a few times. The CDR3 region is CASSPGGGHTEAFF. CDR3 in DNA: TGCGCCAGCAGCCCCGGCGGAGGGCACACTGAAGCTTTCTTT. This chain joins TRBV5-1 and TRBJ1-1; D not certain. Trimming removed 4 bases from V and 3 bases from J, with 13 bases in between. CDR1 and CDR2 from the germline V gene are SGHRS and YFSETQ. The length of the CDR3 is 14 residues.

The V call is TRBV18, the J call TRBJ1-1, with D tentatively TRBD1 (6 bases). This CDR3 has 16 amino acids. V was shortened by 3 bases and J by 4 bases, with 18 bases between the two germline ends. Germline-derived CDR1 and CDR2 are KGHSH and LQKENI. CDR3 coding DNA: TGTGCCAGCTCACCGCAACTTATCCAGGGGCGCACTGAAGCTTTCTTT. Translation gives CASSPQLIQGRTEAFF.